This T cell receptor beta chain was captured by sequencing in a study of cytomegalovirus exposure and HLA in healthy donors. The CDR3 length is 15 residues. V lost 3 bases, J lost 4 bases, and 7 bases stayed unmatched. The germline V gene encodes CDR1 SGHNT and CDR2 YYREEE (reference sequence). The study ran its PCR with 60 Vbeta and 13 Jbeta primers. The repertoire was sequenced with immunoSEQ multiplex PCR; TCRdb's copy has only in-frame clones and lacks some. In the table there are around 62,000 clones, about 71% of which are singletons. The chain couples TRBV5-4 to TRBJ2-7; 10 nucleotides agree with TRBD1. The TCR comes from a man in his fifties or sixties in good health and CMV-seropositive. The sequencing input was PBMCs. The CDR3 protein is CASSWEPGQGYEQYF. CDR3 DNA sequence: TGTGCCAGCAGCTGGGAACCGGGACAGGGGTACGAGCAGTACTTC.